A single sample gave rise to the 25 T cell receptor beta chains below, sequenced in a study of memory CD4+ T cells and cytomegalovirus serostatus. Measured with immunoSEQ multiplex PCR; TCRdb has only the in-frame clones, and not every one. The sample carries approximately 70,000 clones, 76% recorded once. The sort gate was single viable CD3+CD4+CD8-CD45RO+ cells for memory CD4+ T cells. The sequenced material came from memory CD4+ T cells from blood. These receptors came from an adult in good health and CMV-seropositive.

J is TRBJ1-6 and V is TRBV6-1, with D hard to call. CDR1 is MNHNS and CDR2 is SASEGT in the germline V gene. The CDR3 has 13 residues. The V end was cut by 7 bases, the J end by 8 bases, with 12 bases between. The CDR3 spells CASTPGWDSPLHF. The CDR3 bases are TGTGCCAGCACCCCAGGTTGGGATTCACCCCTCCACTTT.

This rearrangement joins TRBV28 to TRBJ2-7, with 9 bases that match TRBD1. The length of the CDR3 is 13 residues. Trimming took 2 bases from V and 13 from J; bases not matched to a gene: 9. Per germline, CDR1 MDHEN and CDR2 SYDVKM. The CDR3, as DNA: TGTGCCAGCAGTTTAAGGGGGAGGGACAGGGAATACTTC. Amino acids: CASSLRGRDREYF. The full variable domain, rest sourced from reference TRBV28 and TRBJ2-7, is DVKVTQSSRYLVKRTGEKVFLECVQDMDHENMFWYRQDPGLGLRLIYFSYDVKMKEKGDIPEGYSVSREKKERFSLILESASTNQTSMYLCASSLRGRDREYFGPGTRLTVT.

The chain is built from TRBV2 and TRBJ1-2; 9 bases fit TRBD1. V was clipped by 5 bases and J by 8 bases; unmatched bases: 9. The germline V gene has CDR1 SNHLY and CDR2 FYNNEI. The CDR3 consists of 14 residues. CDR3 DNA sequence: TGTGCCAGCAGTCGTTCCGGGACAGGGTTCGGCTACACCTTC. Amino acid sequence: CASSRSGTGFGYTF.

The chain links TRBV6-5 to TRBJ2-7; 8 nucleotides align to TRBD2. Germline V gives CDR1 MNHEY, CDR2 SVGAGI. The CDR3 is 13 amino acids. V dropped 7 bases and J dropped 7; count of bases not matched to a gene: 9. CDR3 region: CASTVSGSDEQYF. The CDR3 bases are TGTGCCAGCACCGTAAGCGGGAGCGATGAGCAGTACTTC.

The V call is TRBV19, the J call TRBJ2-5; no firm D call. The V end lost 6 bases, the J end lost 0 bases, and 8 bases lay between the germline ends. The CDR3 is 13 residues long. In germline, CDR1 is LNHDA, CDR2 SQIVND (reference sequence). The CDR3 nucleotides read TGTGCCAGTAGAGCCTCCCACCAAGAGACCCAGTACTTC. Its translation: CASRASHQETQYF.

The chain carries TRBV11-2 and TRBJ1-4; D ambiguous. CDR1 and CDR2 from the germline V gene are SGHAT and FQNNGV. V lost 1 base, J lost 8 bases, and 11 bases lay in between. The CDR3 sequence is 14 residues long. The CDR3 is CASSLGRAREKLFF. CDR3 DNA: TGTGCCAGCAGCTTAGGGCGTGCGAGGGAAAAACTGTTTTTT.

The chain links TRBV5-1 to TRBJ1-3; no firm D call. From germline, CDR1 is SGHRS and CDR2 YFSETQ. The V and J ends lost 6 bases and 6 bases respectively, with 13 bases between them. CDR3 length: 13 amino acids. The CDR3: CASKEGMENTIYF. The CDR3 bases are TGCGCCAGCAAAGAAGGGATGGAAAACACCATATATTTT.

This chain joins TRBV4-2 and TRBJ1-1; D not resolved. The V end lost 6 bases, the J end lost 1 base, and 9 bases lay between the germline ends. The CDR3 runs to 13 residues. Germline-derived CDR1 and CDR2 are LGHNA and YNFKEQ. In DNA, the CDR3 is TGTGCCAGCAGACCGGCCTCGAACACTGAAGCTTTCTTT. It codes for CASRPASNTEAFF.

This clone occurred a few times. V gene TRBV18 combines with J gene TRBJ2-7; unclear D gene. CDR3 length equals 12 residues. Germline assignment: CDR1 KGHSH and CDR2 LQKENI. The V and J ends lost 4 bases and 1 base respectively, with 5 bases between them. The DNA of the CDR3 is TGTGCCAGCTCACAGACTTCCTACGAGCAGTACTTC. As protein: CASSQTSYEQYF.

CDR3 sequence reads: CASSKRTAASDIQYF. Written as DNA, the CDR3 is TGTGCCAGCAGCAAACGGACAGCCGCTTCCGACATTCAGTACTTC. The chain links TRBV6-1 to TRBJ2-4; TRBD1 might be the D (6 bases). The CDR3 loop spans 15 amino acids. V lost 6 bases to trimming and J lost 8 bases, with 20 bases between them. CDR1 is MNHNS and CDR2 is SASEGT in the germline V gene.

J is TRBJ2-5 and V is TRBV11-2; D could derive from TRBD1 or TRBD2 (5 bases each). The ends were cut back, 4 bases at V and 7 bases at J, with 16 bases in the middle. CDR1 is SGHAT and CDR2 is FQNNGV in the germline V gene. This CDR3 contains 14 residues. The CDR3: CASSSPRDVGTQYF. DNA for the CDR3: TGTGCCAGCAGCTCTCCCCGGGACGTAGGGACCCAGTACTTC. The full variable domain, in which reference TRBV11-2 and TRBJ2-5 provide the parts outside the CDR3, is EAGVAQSPRYKIIEKRQSVAFWCNPISGHATLYWYQQILGQGPKLLIQFQNNGVVDDSQLPKDRFSAERLKGVDSTLKIQPAKLEDSAVYLCASSSPRDVGTQYFGPGTRLLVL.

This rearrangement joins TRBV6-5 to TRBJ1-6; D unclear. Germline V gene data show CDR1 as MNHEY and CDR2 as SVGAGI. This CDR3 is 13 amino acids long. V shed 0 bases and J shed 12 bases, with 9 bases lying between them. In nucleotides, the CDR3 is TGTGCCAGCAGTTACTCAGCCTTGGGACCCCTCCACTTT. It translates to CASSYSALGPLHF.

V is TRBV6-1 and J is TRBJ2-1, with D possibly matching TRBD2 (5 bases). Germline values: CDR1 MNHNS, CDR2 SASEGT. The CDR3 runs to 15 residues. V was cut by 3 bases and J by 0 bases, with 9 bases left in between. The CDR3 DNA is TGTGCCAGCAGTGAGTGGAGGAGCTCCTACAATGAGCAGTTCTTC. This codes for CASSEWRSSYNEQFF.

This clone has only one observation. The gene calls are TRBV4-2 and TRBJ2-1, with TRBD2 identical over 8 bases. J lost 7 bases, V lost 1 base, and 6 bases had no gene match. The germline gives CDR1 LGHNA, CDR2 YNFKEQ. The CDR3 covers 15 residues. The CDR3: CASSQGAGGRNEQFF. CDR3 DNA: TGTGCCAGCAGCCAAGGGGCGGGGGGACGAAATGAGCAGTTCTTC.

The table lists this clone with many counts. The chain uses TRBV11-2 and TRBJ1-1; no clear D gene. The ends were cut back, 5 bases at V and 7 bases at J, with 20 bases in the middle. The germline CDR1 and CDR2 sequences are SGHAT and FQNNGV. The CDR3 has 15 residues. The CDR3 nucleotides are TGTGCCAGCAGCCTATTGGGTTTAAGGGATAATGAAGCTTTCTTT. This encodes CASSLLGLRDNEAFF.

The CDR3 region has the DNA TGTGCCAGCTACCCTCCCGGCAGGGGCCTTTACGAGCAGTACTTC. It translates to CASYPPGRGLYEQYF. V and J are TRBV28 and TRBJ2-7; D is possibly TRBD1 (6 bases). The germline V and J ends were trimmed by 8 bases and 4 bases, with 21 bases remaining between them. Germline assignment: CDR1 MDHEN and CDR2 SYDVKM. The CDR3 consists of 15 residues.

A single count supports this clone. V and J are TRBV7-8 and TRBJ1-1; no firm D call. V was shortened by 3 bases and J by 2 bases, with 7 bases between the two germline ends. The CDR3 covers 13 residues. Per germline, CDR1 SGHVS and CDR2 FQNEAQ. The CDR3 sequence is CASSFGENTEAFF. DNA of the CDR3: TGTGCCAGCAGCTTTGGGGAAAACACTGAAGCTTTCTTT.

The V call is TRBV28, the J call TRBJ2-7; 11 bases align to TRBD1. V trimming: 4 bases; J trimming: 3 bases; junction bases outside the gene matches: 5. The CDR3 sequence is 15 residues long. The germline V gene has CDR1 MDHEN and CDR2 SYDVKM. The CDR3 is CASSSQDRGRYEQYF. The CDR3 DNA is TGTGCCAGCAGTTCCCAGGACAGGGGGCGCTACGAGCAGTACTTC.

The chain recombines TRBV9 with TRBJ1-1, with D possibly TRBD1 on 5 matching bases. This CDR3 contains 16 residues. From germline, CDR1 is SGDLS and CDR2 YYNGEE. The V and J ends lost 0 bases and 6 bases respectively, with 18 bases between them. The CDR3 loop reads CASSVGLRDPPAEAFF. The DNA of the CDR3 is TGTGCCAGCAGCGTAGGGCTCCGGGACCCTCCGGCTGAAGCTTTCTTT. Using reference TRBV9 and TRBJ1-1 for the parts outside the CDR3, the full variable domain is DSGVTQTPKHLITATGQRVTLRCSPRSGDLSVYWYQQSLDQGLQFLIQYYNGEERAKGNILERFSAQQFPDLHSELNLSSLELGDSALYFCASSVGLRDPPAEAFFGQGTRLTVV.

The chain employs TRBV5-1 and TRBJ2-1; D gene unclear. Trimming stripped 2 bases from V and 0 bases from J, with 15 bases between. Germline V lookup: CDR1 SGHRS, CDR2 YFSETQ. This CDR3 region has 17 residues. The CDR3 protein is CASSFGVVGGSYNEQFF. The CDR3 bases are TGCGCCAGCAGCTTCGGAGTGGTCGGTGGCTCCTACAATGAGCAGTTCTTC. Full variable domain (missing parts from reference TRBV5-1 and TRBJ2-1): KAGVTQTPRYLIKTRGQQVTLSCSPISGHRSVSWYQQTPGQGLQFLFEYFSETQRNKGNFPGRFSGRQFSNSRSEMNVSTLELGDSALYLCASSFGVVGGSYNEQFFGPGTRLTVL.

The J gene is TRBJ1-2, the V gene TRBV7-3; the D is unclear. From germline, CDR1 is SGHTA and CDR2 FQGTGA. Between the trimmed V and J ends, which lost 3 bases and 4 bases, there was a span of 9 bases. The CDR3 extends over 13 amino acids. The CDR3 loop reads CASSFDGLYGYTF. In nucleotides, the CDR3 is TGTGCCAGCAGCTTCGACGGACTCTATGGCTACACCTTC. Supplemented by reference TRBV7-3 and TRBJ1-2, the full variable domain reads GAGVSQTPSNKVTEKGKYVELRCDPISGHTALYWYRQSLGQGPEFLIYFQGTGAADDSGLPNDRFFAVRPEGSVSTLKIQRTERGDSAVYLCASSFDGLYGYTFGSGTRLTVV.

The chain has TRBV2 and TRBJ2-1; D is tentatively TRBD1 or TRBD2 (5 bases each). This CDR3 has 13 amino acids. With 7 bases removed from V and 4 bases from J, the gap between germline ends came to 11 bases. Germline loops: CDR1 SNHLY, CDR2 FYNNEI. The CDR3 reads CASIGTGYNEQFF. CDR3 nucleotide sequence: TGTGCCAGCATCGGGACGGGGTACAATGAGCAGTTCTTC.

The chain couples TRBV23-1 to TRBJ2-1, with TRBD1 matching over 9 bases. TRBV23-1 is recorded as an ORF, its role being uncertain. Trimming at V came to 0 bases and at J to 7 bases, leaving 4 bases not matched to a gene. The CDR3 loop spans 15 amino acids. In DNA, the CDR3 is TGCGCCAGCAGTCAATCCCGGGACAGGGATAATGAGCAGTTCTTC. It yields the protein CASSQSRDRDNEQFF.

This clone was seen only a few times. The DNA of the CDR3 is TGTGCCAGCAGCGTCAGGGATCTCACTGAAGCTTTCTTT. It encodes CASSVRDLTEAFF. The chain recombines TRBV11-2 with TRBJ1-1; D perhaps matches TRBD1 (5 bases). Germline CDR1 reads SGHAT; CDR2 reads FQNNGV. V was trimmed by 5 bases and J by 4 bases, leaving 11 bases between them. The CDR3 sequence is 13 residues long. The whole variable domain, filled in from reference TRBV11-2 and TRBJ1-1, reads EAGVAQSPRYKIIEKRQSVAFWCNPISGHATLYWYQQILGQGPKLLIQFQNNGVVDDSQLPKDRFSAERLKGVDSTLKIQPAKLEDSAVYLCASSVRDLTEAFFGQGTRLTVV.

The J gene is TRBJ2-3, the V gene TRBV28; 7 bases are shared with TRBD2. The CDR3 sequence is 14 residues long. The V gene's germline CDR1 is MDHEN and CDR2 SYDVKM. V lost 4 bases, J lost 2 bases, and 3 bases stayed unmatched. The CDR3 coding sequence is TGTGCCAGCAGTTCGGGAGGATCCACAGATACGCAGTATTTT. Translating gives CASSSGGSTDTQYF. Filled out from reference TRBV28 and TRBJ2-3, the complete variable domain reads DVKVTQSSRYLVKRTGEKVFLECVQDMDHENMFWYRQDPGLGLRLIYFSYDVKMKEKGDIPEGYSVSREKKERFSLILESASTNQTSMYLCASSSGGSTDTQYFGPGTRLTVL.